The rows below give T cell receptor beta chains drawn from one sample of a study of blood T cells in healthy people across ages. TCRdb reanalysed the 5' RACE reads using MiXCR and keeps one entry per CDR3 protein. The sample gives approximately 1,000,000 distinct CDR3 sequences, 35% to 40% of which show up once; over 10% is in the top ten. Sequencing input: blood. These receptor sequences come from a man aged 18 to 29 in good health. The CDR3 runs from the conserved cysteine through the conserved F or W. The D gene is left open where the match is weak. Clone size is shown for a subset of rows, as once, few, many or a class of expanded clone.

TRBV30	TRBJ2-7	NA	NA	TGTGCCTGGAGTATCCAGGGCTACGAGCAGTACTTC	CAWSIQGYEQYF
TRBV27	TRBJ1-1	NA	NA	TGTGCCAGCAGTTTATCCGGCGGGAGCGAGAACACTGGAGCTTTCTTT	CASSLSGGSENTGAFF
TRBV11-2	TRBJ1-2	NA	NA	TGTGCCAGCAGCTCCGTAAAGAACTATGGCTACACCTTC	CASSSVKNYGYTF
TRBV2	TRBJ2-7	few	NA	TGTGCCAGCAAGACAGCAACCTACGAGCAGTACTTC	CASKTATYEQYF
TRBV7-2	TRBJ1-6	NA	TRBD1	TGTGCCAGCGGACAGGGACCCTCCTATAATTCACCCCTCCACTTT	CASGQGPSYNSPLHF
TRBV7-9	TRBJ2-5	NA	TRBD2	TGTGCCAGCAGCCCTCCGGGGGGGTTGAATGAGCAGTACTTC	CASSPPGGLNEQYF
TRBV5-6	TRBJ2-7	few	TRBD1	TGTGCCAGCAGCAGCAATGACAGGGTACCCTACGAGCAGTACTTC	CASSSNDRVPYEQYF
TRBV25-1	TRBJ2-1	many	NA	TGTGCCAGCAGTAGGGGGGCTTGGGAGCAGTTCTTC	CASSRGAWEQFF
TRBV28	TRBJ1-2	NA	NA	TGTGCCAGCAGTAAAACGGCAGGGGTTTTCGTCTATGGCTACACCTTC	CASSKTAGVFVYGYTF
TRBV7-9	TRBJ2-1	few	NA	TGTGCCAGCAGCTTCGTATTGTTGACCGAGCAGTTCTTC	CASSFVLLTEQFF
TRBV5-6	TRBJ2-1	few	NA	TGTGCCAGCAGCCGACGGGGTCCTTACGCGCAGTTCTTC	CASSRRGPYAQFF
TRBV9	TRBJ2-5	NA	NA	TGTGCCAGCAGCTTCCGGAAAGGAGAGGACCAAGAGACCCAGTACTTC	CASSFRKGEDQETQYF
TRBV20-1	TRBJ2-7	NA	TRBD2	TGCAGTGCTAGAGATTGGGCGGGAGGAAGCGACGAGCAGTACTTC	CSARDWAGGSDEQYF
TRBV10-3	TRBJ2-7	few	NA	TGTGCCATCAGTGACCAGGGCTACGAGCAGTACTTC	CAISDQGYEQYF
TRBV7-2	TRBJ1-2	many	TRBD1	TGTGCCAGCAGTTCGCTACGGACAGGGGGCGCGGTTGGCTACACCTTC	CASSSLRTGGAVGYTF
TRBV9	TRBJ1-2	many	NA	TGTGCCAGCAGCCTAGGGTCAGGGGCCTATGGCTACACCTTC	CASSLGSGAYGYTF
TRBV6-2/TRBV6-3	TRBJ2-3	NA	TRBD1	TGTGCCAGCAGTTACCAAGGACAGGGGGCAGATACGCAGTATTTT	CASSYQGQGADTQYF
TRBV9	TRBJ2-3	NA	NA	TGTGCCAGCAGCGTAGGGGGGGGGCGGGCAGATACGCAGTATTTT	CASSVGGGRADTQYF
TRBV16	TRBJ1-2	NA	NA	TGTGCCAGCAGCCAATCGACCGGGGGCAATGGCTACACCTTC	CASSQSTGGNGYTF
TRBV12-3/TRBV12-4	TRBJ1-5	few	NA	TGTGCCAGCAGTTCGCTTAGGGGGGGTCAGCATTTT	CASSSLRGGQHF
TRBV6-2/TRBV6-3	TRBJ2-1	NA	NA	TGTGCCGGCAGTTTCCCTTCCAATGAGCAGTTCTTC	CAGSFPSNEQFF
TRBV10-3	TRBJ1-6	NA	NA	TGTGCCATCAGTGAGTCGACAGTGGGTAATTCACCCCTCCACTTT	CAISESTVGNSPLHF
TRBV27	TRBJ1-2	NA	NA	TGTGCCAGCAGTTTAGGTCGGGGCTTGGCGGCTGGCTACACCTTC	CASSLGRGLAAGYTF
TRBV20-1	TRBJ2-5	NA	NA	TGCAGTGCGAGAAGCACCGGGGGCCTCTTAGAGACCCAGTACTTC	CSARSTGGLLETQYF
TRBV14	TRBJ2-3	few	TRBD2	TGTGCCAGCAGCCAAGATTTCCGACGGGAGGGCACAGATACGCAGTATTTT	CASSQDFRREGTDTQYF
TRBV27	TRBJ2-3	few	NA	TGTGCCAGCAGTGCGGCCTTCCTCGCAGATACGCAGTATTTT	CASSAAFLADTQYF
TRBV25-1	TRBJ1-4	NA	NA	TGTGCCAGCAGCCCATCACCGGGGGCAGCCGTTAATGAAAAACTGTTTTTT	CASSPSPGAAVNEKLFF
TRBV9	TRBJ2-3	few	NA	TGTGCCAGCAGCGTAGGGTCGGGGATCACAGATACGCAGTATTTT	CASSVGSGITDTQYF
TRBV2	TRBJ1-4	once	NA	TGTGCCAGCAGTGAAATCAGTCAGGACCCTAATGAAAAACTGTTTTTT	CASSEISQDPNEKLFF
TRBV2	TRBJ1-1	NA	TRBD1	TGTGCCAGCAAGGACAGGGCCTACACTGAAGCTTTCTTT	CASKDRAYTEAFF
TRBV12-3/TRBV12-4	TRBJ1-1	few	NA	TGTGCCAGCAGTTTGGTCCCGGCCGTTACACCCGGACAAGGTTTCTTT	CASSLVPAVTPGQGFF
TRBV5-1	TRBJ2-1	NA	TRBD2	TGCGCCAGCAGCCTACCGGGACTAGCGGGGGGGCTTCATGAGCAGTTCTTC	CASSLPGLAGGLHEQFF
TRBV7-9	TRBJ2-5	NA	NA	TGTGCCAGCAGCTTAGTTGCAGGGGTGGAGACCCAGTACTTC	CASSLVAGVETQYF
TRBV12-3/TRBV12-4	TRBJ1-6	NA	NA	TGTGCCAGCACCCTGGGGTCCTATAATTCACCCCTCCACTTT	CASTLGSYNSPLHF
TRBV9	TRBJ2-7	NA	NA	TGTGCCAGCAGCCGCTACAGATCGCAGGGCAACAATGAGCAGTACTTC	CASSRYRSQGNNEQYF
TRBV7-6	TRBJ1-1	few	TRBD1	TGTGCCAGCACCACGACAGGGGGCCGGATGAACACTGAAGCTTTCTTT	CASTTTGGRMNTEAFF
TRBV12-3/TRBV12-4	TRBJ2-3	NA	NA	TGTGCCAGCAGCCAAGAGTCTACGCAGTATTTT	CASSQESTQYF
TRBV10-3	TRBJ2-5	NA	TRBD1	TGTGCCACCAGCCGACAGGGCGGGGAGACCCAGTACTTC	CATSRQGGETQYF
TRBV5-4	TRBJ2-1	NA	NA	TGTGCCAGCAGCCCTGGACAGCAAGAGACCCAGTTCTTC	CASSPGQQETQFF
TRBV6-6	TRBJ2-1	NA	NA	TGTGCCAGCAGTACGTACGACGTTGACAATGAGCAGTTCTTC	CASSTYDVDNEQFF
TRBV7-8	TRBJ1-6	few	NA	TGTGCCAGCAGCCAGACGCGGGGGCCTTCACCCCTCCACTTT	CASSQTRGPSPLHF